One and the same sample provided the 29 T cell receptor beta chains below, sequenced in a study of blood T cell repertoires in COVID-19. Libraries were prepared by immunoSEQ multiplex PCR; TCRdb keeps only in-frame clonotypes and omits some of them. Altogether roughly 210,000 clones are present, about nine tenths being singletons, with the ten largest covering about 1.8%. Source material: peripheral blood. These receptors were collected from a man between 65 and 85 years old with acute or convalescent COVID-19.

In DNA form, the CDR3 reads TGTGCCACCAGGGCGGGAGGTACAGATACGCAGTATTTT. Translated, it gives CATRAGGTDTQYF. The chain combines TRBV24-1 with TRBJ2-3, with 8 bases lining up with TRBD2. The CDR3 contains 13 residues. V lost 7 bases to trimming and J lost 3 bases; unmatched junction nucleotides: 2. Germline V lookup: CDR1 KGHDR, CDR2 SFDVKD.

The chain recombines TRBV29-1 with TRBJ2-5; 8 nucleotides line up with TRBD2. From germline, CDR1 is SQVTM and CDR2 ANQGSEA. Germline trimming cut 5 bases from V and 5 bases from J; bases unmatched to any gene: 4. This CDR3 is built from 12 residues. The CDR3 DNA is TGCAGCGTTTCCAGCGGGAGCGAGACCCAGTACTTC. Its translation is CSVSSGSETQYF.

This clone was found a few times. The V gene is TRBV6-4, the J gene TRBJ2-3; 8 positions match TRBD1. Unmatched junction bases numbered 2, after V lost 2 bases and J lost 4 bases. There are 14 residues in the CDR3. Germline CDR1 and CDR2: MRHNA and SNTAGT. Here the CDR3 reads CASSDRTGPDTQYF. The DNA of the CDR3 is TGTGCCAGCAGTGACCGGACAGGGCCAGATACGCAGTATTTT.

V usage is TRBV4-2 and J usage is TRBJ1-1; the D gene is possibly TRBD1 (5 bases). The CDR3 covers 15 residues. The ends were cut back, 6 bases at V and 1 base at J, with 15 bases in the middle. From germline, CDR1 is LGHNA and CDR2 YNFKEQ. CDR3 sequence: CASSRQISSNTEAFF. The CDR3 DNA reads as TGTGCCAGCAGTCGACAGATAAGCTCGAACACTGAAGCTTTCTTT.

The V gene is TRBV5-5, the J gene TRBJ2-7; TRBD2 agrees at 11 bases. After removal of 5 bases from V and 3 bases from J, the junction contained 7 bases not matched to a gene. The length of the CDR3 is 15 residues. Per germline, CDR1 SGHKS and CDR2 YYEKEE (reference sequence). In DNA, the CDR3 is TGTGCCAGCAGTTCCAGAACTAGCGGGAGCTACGAGCAGTACTTC. It yields the protein CASSSRTSGSYEQYF.

This clone has only a few counts. Other nucleotide sequences in the sample specify the same CDR3. This sequence joins TRBV5-1 and TRBJ2-5, with 7 nucleotides matching TRBD1. The junction had 4 bases not matched to a gene; V was cut back by 4 bases and J by 1 base. CDR3 length equals 14 residues. Germline CDR1 reads SGHRS; CDR2 reads YFSETQ. The CDR3 sequence is CASSLGTAQETQYF. The CDR3, as DNA: TGCGCCAGCAGCCTGGGGACAGCCCAAGAGACCCAGTACTTC.

This chain uses TRBV18 with TRBJ2-1; tentative D call: TRBD2 (5 bases). The CDR3 covers 15 residues. Germline V gives CDR1 KGHSH, CDR2 LQKENI. Trimming took off 3 bases at V and 6 bases at J, with 15 bases between the two ends. The DNA for the CDR3 is TGTGCCAGCTCACCCGGACTCCAGGACCTCAATGAGCAGTTCTTC. It is translated as CASSPGLQDLNEQFF. Combining the CDR3 with reference TRBV18 and TRBJ2-1 gives the whole variable domain NAGVMQNPRHLVRRRGQEARLRCSPMKGHSHVYWYRQLPEEGLKFMVYLQKENIIDESGMPKERFSAEFPKEGPSILRIQQVVRGDSAAYFCASSPGLQDLNEQFFGPGTRLTVL.

The chain combines TRBV7-8 with TRBJ2-5; TRBD2 matches 8 bases. The CDR3 runs 16 residues. V shed 2 bases and J 7 bases; nucleotides not matched to a gene: 12. Germline-derived CDR1 and CDR2 are SGHVS and FQNEAQ. The CDR3 loop is CASSLNERGSRGTQYF. In DNA, the CDR3 is TGTGCCAGCAGCTTAAATGAGCGGGGGAGCAGGGGGACCCAGTACTTC.

This chain uses TRBV9 with TRBJ2-5, with 12 bases fitting TRBD1. Trimming cost V 3 bases and J 5 bases; bases outside gene matches: 11. Germline-derived CDR1 and CDR2 are SGDLS and YYNGEE. The CDR3 consists of 17 residues. This chain's CDR3 is CASSAEWGTGGAETQYF. DNA of the CDR3: TGTGCCAGCAGCGCAGAGTGGGGGACAGGGGGCGCCGAGACCCAGTACTTC.

The V gene is TRBV5-1, the J gene TRBJ2-1; 12 bases align to TRBD2. Losses at the gene ends were 3 bases for V and 2 bases for J; bases not matched to a gene: 3. The V gene's germline CDR1 is SGHRS and CDR2 YFSETQ. The CDR3 runs 16 residues. The DNA of the CDR3 is TGCGCCAGCAGCTCGGGACTAGCGGGCCCCTACAATGAGCAGTTCTTC. Its protein is CASSSGLAGPYNEQFF.

CDR3 DNA sequence: TGTGCCAGCAGCTTGTCGGTCATTTCTGAAAAACTGTTTTTT. The encoded protein is CASSLSVISEKLFF. This chain connects TRBV5-8 to TRBJ1-4; D is undetermined. Deletions cut 1 base from V and 7 bases from J, with 11 bases between. This CDR3 is built from 14 residues. The germline gives CDR1 SGHTS, CDR2 YDEGEE.

J is TRBJ2-1 and V is TRBV5-1; TRBD2 is a possible D gene (5 bases). Germline-derived CDR1 and CDR2 are SGHRS and YFSETQ. V shed 4 bases and J shed 10 bases, with 18 bases lying between them. This CDR3 contains 14 residues. CDR3 DNA: TGCGCCAGCAGCCATGTACTAGTCCCATCCGAGCAGTTCTTC. This codes for CASSHVLVPSEQFF. Full variable domain (rest looked up from reference TRBV5-1 and TRBJ2-1): KAGVTQTPRYLIKTRGQQVTLSCSPISGHRSVSWYQQTPGQGLQFLFEYFSETQRNKGNFPGRFSGRQFSNSRSEMNVSTLELGDSALYLCASSHVLVPSEQFFGPGTRLTVL.

Remarks on this clone: An end of the junction does not agree with germline; a read error may underlie this. This chain uses TRBV5-1 with TRBJ1-2; unclear D gene. Germline CDR1 and CDR2: SGHRS and YFSETQ. The CDR3 is 14 amino acids. The CDR3 sequence is CASSLAGLDYGYTF. DNA for the CDR3: TGCGCCAGCAGTTTGGCGGGTTTGGACTATGGCTACACCTTC.

The chain is built from TRBV18 and TRBJ1-1; 8 bases agree with TRBD1. There are 16 residues in the CDR3. With 0 bases clipped from V and 4 bases from J, the junction kept 7 bases outside the gene matches. Per germline, CDR1 KGHSH and CDR2 LQKENI. The CDR3 here is CASSPPAGGRGTEAFF. CDR3 coding DNA: TGTGCCAGCTCACCACCCGCAGGGGGCAGGGGCACTGAAGCTTTCTTT. Full variable domain (remainder filled in from reference TRBV18 and TRBJ1-1): NAGVMQNPRHLVRRRGQEARLRCSPMKGHSHVYWYRQLPEEGLKFMVYLQKENIIDESGMPKERFSAEFPKEGPSILRIQQVVRGDSAAYFCASSPPAGGRGTEAFFGQGTRLTVV.

In DNA, the CDR3 is TGCGCCAGCAGCTTGAATAGCGGAGGGATGTCCTACGAGCAGTACTTC. The encoded protein is CASSLNSGGMSYEQYF. The V and J genes are TRBV5-1 and TRBJ2-7; a weak D match, TRBD2 (6 bases). The V end was cut by 1 base, the J end by 1 base, with 15 bases between. Germline lookup yields CDR1 SGHRS and CDR2 YFSETQ. The CDR3 consists of 16 residues.

The chain recombines TRBV4-3 with TRBJ2-3; D possibly corresponds to TRBD2 (6 bases). V was trimmed by 0 bases and J by 5 bases, leaving 18 bases between them. Germline CDR1 is LGHNA and CDR2 is YSLEER. The length of the CDR3 is 17 residues. The CDR3 sequence: CASSQELSRERIDTQYF. The CDR3 bases are TGCGCCAGCAGCCAAGAACTTTCTCGGGAGCGTATAGATACGCAGTATTTT.

The count of this clone is one. The V gene is TRBV6-2 or TRBV6-3, the J gene TRBJ2-3; 12 nucleotides align to TRBD2. Germline trimming cut 5 bases from V and 4 bases from J; bases unmatched to any gene: 7. Germline V gene data show CDR1 as MNHEY and CDR2 as SVGEGT. This CDR3 is 16 amino acids long. The CDR3 sequence: CASSNRLAGEADTQYF. The CDR3 DNA follows: TGTGCCAGCAGTAACCGACTAGCGGGAGAAGCAGATACGCAGTATTTT.

This clone occurred once. The chain has TRBV6-2 or TRBV6-3 and TRBJ1-5; 8 bases map to TRBD1. This CDR3 region has 15 residues. The V and J ends lost 6 bases and 4 bases, in that order; junction bases with no gene match: 8. The germline V gene has CDR1 MNHEY and CDR2 SVGEGT. As DNA, the CDR3 is TGTGCCAGCAGCGAAAGGACAGGGCCTAATCAGCCCCAGCATTTT. Its translation is CASSERTGPNQPQHF.

The J gene is TRBJ1-5, the V gene TRBV24-1; 7 positions match TRBD1. With 4 bases clipped from V and 6 bases from J, the junction kept 2 bases outside the gene matches. This CDR3 is built from 13 residues. CDR1 and CDR2 (germline): KGHDR, SFDVKD. CDR3 sequence (DNA): TGTGCCACCAGTGAGACAGGGAGTCAGCCCCAGCATTTT. Its protein product is CATSETGSQPQHF.

CDR3 protein: CASSQWGQGLGYTF. CDR3 bases: TGTGCCAGCAGCCAATGGGGACAGGGTCTGGGCTACACCTTC. V is TRBV3-1 (or the pseudogene TRBV3-2) and J is TRBJ1-2; 9 positions agree with TRBD1. V trimming: 2 bases; J trimming: 8 bases; junction bases outside the gene matches: 6. Germline CDR1 reads LGHDT; CDR2 reads YNNKEL (reference sequence). CDR3 size: 14 residues.

The V and J genes are TRBV15 and TRBJ1-2; D unresolved. Germline V gene lookup returns CDR1 LNHNV and CDR2 YYDKDF (reference sequence). Trimming removed 0 bases from V and 8 bases from J, with 22 bases in between. The CDR3 covers 17 residues. CDR3 loop: CATSRDLEGIGNVGYTF. In nucleotides, the CDR3 is TGTGCCACCAGCAGAGATTTGGAGGGAATCGGGAATGTGGGCTACACCTTC.

The chain uses TRBV18 and TRBJ2-7; 10 nucleotides line up with TRBD1. The junction had 8 bases not matched to a gene; V was cut back by 4 bases and J by 5 bases. CDR3 length: 15 residues. Germline lookup yields CDR1 KGHSH and CDR2 LQKENI. This CDR3 reads CASSQGTGATHEQYF. The CDR3 DNA reads as TGTGCCAGCTCACAGGGGACAGGGGCCACCCACGAGCAGTACTTC.

The rearrangement uses TRBV10-3 and TRBJ1-5, with a tentative D call TRBD1 (6 bases). CDR1 ENHRY and CDR2 SYGVKD come from the germline V gene. The CDR3 has 13 residues. V lost 9 bases, J lost 4 bases, and 13 bases lay in between. DNA for the CDR3: TGTGCCATATCCGGGGGGCCGAATCAGCCCCAGCATTTT. Translated, it gives CAISGGPNQPQHF.

The CDR3 region is CASGPEGAGANVLTF. CDR3 nucleotides: TGTGCCAGCGGTCCGGAGGGAGCGGGGGCCAACGTCCTGACTTTC. This rearrangement joins TRBV9 to TRBJ2-6; a possible D gene is TRBD2 (6 bases). Germline CDR1 reads SGDLS; CDR2 reads YYNGEE. V was cut by 7 bases and J by 4 bases, with 15 bases left in between. The CDR3 has 15 residues.

This chain links TRBV7-3 with TRBJ2-3; TRBD1 is a possible D gene (6 bases). The CDR3 covers 13 residues. Per germline, CDR1 SGHTA and CDR2 FQGTGA. V lost 5 bases and J lost 4, with 10 bases in between. CDR3 region: CASSDRLADTQYF. The CDR3 DNA is TGTGCCAGCAGCGACAGGTTAGCAGATACGCAGTATTTT.

This chain connects TRBV5-4 to TRBJ1-4; D uncertain. Trimming removed 6 bases from V and 8 bases from J, with 20 bases in between. This CDR3 comprises 15 residues. Germline V lookup: CDR1 SGHNT, CDR2 YYREEE (reference sequence). This CDR3 reads CASTNGLEVGEKLFF. DNA for the CDR3: TGTGCCAGCACTAACGGTCTGGAGGTTGGGGAAAAACTGTTTTTT.

This chain connects TRBV29-1 to TRBJ2-7; 8 nucleotides match TRBD1. From germline, CDR1 is SQVTM and CDR2 ANQGSEA. The V segment lost 4 bases and the J segment 6 bases; nucleotides outside the gene matches: 11. The CDR3 contains 14 residues. The CDR3 sequence: CSVAVGGDRGEQYF. CDR3 nucleotides: TGCAGCGTTGCAGTAGGAGGAGACAGGGGCGAGCAGTACTTC.

V is TRBV30 and J is TRBJ2-7; 9 bases line up with TRBD1. The V and J ends lost 3 bases and 5 bases, in that order; junction bases with no gene match: 8. Germline CDR1 and CDR2: GTSNPN and SVGIG (reference sequence). The CDR3 consists of 14 residues. CDR3 amino acids: CAWRKPGQGHEQYF. For the CDR3, the DNA is TGTGCCTGGAGGAAACCGGGACAGGGCCACGAGCAGTACTTC.

This rearrangement joins TRBV7-2 to TRBJ2-4; TRBD2 matches at 12 bases. Looked up from germline, CDR1 is SGHTA and CDR2 is FQGNSA. V was clipped by 3 bases and J by 4 bases; unmatched bases: 4. The CDR3 totals 16 residues. The CDR3 sequence is CASSFILAGGKNIQYF. CDR3 in DNA: TGTGCCAGCAGCTTTATCCTAGCGGGAGGGAAAAACATTCAGTACTTC.